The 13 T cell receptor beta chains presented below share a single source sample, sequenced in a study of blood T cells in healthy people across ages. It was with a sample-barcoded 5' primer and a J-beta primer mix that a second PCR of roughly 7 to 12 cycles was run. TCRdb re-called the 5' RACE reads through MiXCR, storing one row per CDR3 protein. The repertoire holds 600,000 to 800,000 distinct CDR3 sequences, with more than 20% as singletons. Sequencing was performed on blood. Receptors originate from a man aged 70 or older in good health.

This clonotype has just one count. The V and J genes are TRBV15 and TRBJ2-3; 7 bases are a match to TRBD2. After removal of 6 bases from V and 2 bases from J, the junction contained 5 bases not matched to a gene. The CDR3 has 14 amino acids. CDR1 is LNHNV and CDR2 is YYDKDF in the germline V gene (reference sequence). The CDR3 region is CATSPSGTTDTQYF. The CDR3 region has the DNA TGTGCCACCAGTCCTAGCGGAACCACAGATACGCAGTATTTT.

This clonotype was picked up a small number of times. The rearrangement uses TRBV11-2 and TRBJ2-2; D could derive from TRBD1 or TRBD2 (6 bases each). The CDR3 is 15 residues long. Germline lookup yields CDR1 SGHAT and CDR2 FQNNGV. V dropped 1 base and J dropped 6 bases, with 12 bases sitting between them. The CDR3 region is CASSLGGAGAGELFF. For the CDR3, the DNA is TGTGCCAGCAGCTTAGGGGGGGCAGGAGCCGGGGAGCTGTTTTTT. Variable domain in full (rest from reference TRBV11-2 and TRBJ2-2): EAGVAQSPRYKIIEKRQSVAFWCNPISGHATLYWYQQILGQGPKLLIQFQNNGVVDDSQLPKDRFSAERLKGVDSTLKIQPAKLEDSAVYLCASSLGGAGAGELFFGEGSRLTVL.

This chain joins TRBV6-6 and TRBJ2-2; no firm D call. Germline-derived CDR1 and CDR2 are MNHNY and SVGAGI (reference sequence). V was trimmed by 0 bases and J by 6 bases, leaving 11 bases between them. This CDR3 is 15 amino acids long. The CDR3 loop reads CASSYSAQVPGELFF. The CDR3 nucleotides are TGTGCCAGCAGTTACTCGGCCCAGGTACCCGGGGAGCTGTTTTTT.

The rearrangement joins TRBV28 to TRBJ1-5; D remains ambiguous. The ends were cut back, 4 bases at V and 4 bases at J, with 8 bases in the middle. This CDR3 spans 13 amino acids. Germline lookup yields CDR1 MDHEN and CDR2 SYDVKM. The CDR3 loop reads CASSSGLNQPQHF. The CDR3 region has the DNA TGTGCCAGCAGTTCAGGACTTAATCAGCCCCAGCATTTT. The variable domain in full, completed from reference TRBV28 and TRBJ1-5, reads DVKVTQSSRYLVKRTGEKVFLECVQDMDHENMFWYRQDPGLGLRLIYFSYDVKMKEKGDIPEGYSVSREKKERFSLILESASTNQTSMYLCASSSGLNQPQHFGDGTRLSIL.

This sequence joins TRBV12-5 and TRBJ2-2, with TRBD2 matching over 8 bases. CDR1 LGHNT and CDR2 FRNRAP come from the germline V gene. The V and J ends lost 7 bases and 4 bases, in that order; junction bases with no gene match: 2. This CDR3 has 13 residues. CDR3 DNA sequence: TGTGCTAGTGCCGGGGGGGTCACCGGGGAGCTGTTTTTT. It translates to CASAGGVTGELFF.

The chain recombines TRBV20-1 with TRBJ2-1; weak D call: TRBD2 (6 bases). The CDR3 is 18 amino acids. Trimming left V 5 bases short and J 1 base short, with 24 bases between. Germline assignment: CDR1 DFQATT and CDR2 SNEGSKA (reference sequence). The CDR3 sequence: CSAGFSGTGDWSYNEQFF. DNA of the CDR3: TGCAGTGCTGGGTTTTCCGGGACTGGGGATTGGTCCTACAATGAGCAGTTCTTC.

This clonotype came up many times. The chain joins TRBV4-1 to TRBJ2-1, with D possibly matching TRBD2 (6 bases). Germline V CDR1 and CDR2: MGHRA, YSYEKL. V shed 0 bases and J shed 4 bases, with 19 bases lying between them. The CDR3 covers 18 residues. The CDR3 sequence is CASSQDPSGVQDYNEQFF. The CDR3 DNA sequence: TGCGCCAGCAGCCAAGACCCATCGGGGGTTCAAGATTACAATGAGCAGTTCTTC.

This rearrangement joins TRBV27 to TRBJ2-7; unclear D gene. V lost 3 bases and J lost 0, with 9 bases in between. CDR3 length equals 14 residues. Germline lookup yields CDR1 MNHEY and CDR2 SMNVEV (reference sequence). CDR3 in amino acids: CASSFQPTSYEQYF. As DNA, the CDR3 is TGTGCCAGCAGTTTTCAACCGACCTCCTACGAGCAGTACTTC.

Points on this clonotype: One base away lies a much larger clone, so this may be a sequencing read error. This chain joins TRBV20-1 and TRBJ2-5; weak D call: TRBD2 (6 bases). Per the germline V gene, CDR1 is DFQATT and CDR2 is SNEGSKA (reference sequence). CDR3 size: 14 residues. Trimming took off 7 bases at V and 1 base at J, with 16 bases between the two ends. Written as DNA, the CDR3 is TGCAGTGTTAGGGTGGGGACTTCCCAAGAGACCCAGTACTTC. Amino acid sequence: CSVRVGTSQETQYF.

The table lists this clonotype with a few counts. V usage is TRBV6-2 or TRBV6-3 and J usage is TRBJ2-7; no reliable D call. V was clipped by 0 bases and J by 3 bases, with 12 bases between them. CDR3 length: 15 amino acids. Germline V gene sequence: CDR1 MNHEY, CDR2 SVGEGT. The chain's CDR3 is CASSYSWMGSYEQYF. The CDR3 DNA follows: TGTGCCAGCAGTTACTCTTGGATGGGCAGCTACGAGCAGTACTTC.

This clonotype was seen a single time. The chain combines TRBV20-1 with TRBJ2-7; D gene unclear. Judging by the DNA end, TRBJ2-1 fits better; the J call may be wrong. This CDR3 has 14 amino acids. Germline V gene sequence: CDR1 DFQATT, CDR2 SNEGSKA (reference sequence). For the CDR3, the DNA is TGCAGTGCTTCCCGGAGCGCGAACTACAATGAGCAGTTCTTC. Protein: CSASRSANYNEQFF.

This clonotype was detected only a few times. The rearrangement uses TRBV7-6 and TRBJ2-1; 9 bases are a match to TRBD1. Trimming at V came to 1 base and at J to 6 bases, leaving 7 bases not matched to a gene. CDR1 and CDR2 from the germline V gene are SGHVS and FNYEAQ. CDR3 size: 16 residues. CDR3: CASSLVAPTGGNEQFF. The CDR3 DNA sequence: TGTGCCAGCAGCTTAGTAGCCCCGACAGGGGGCAATGAGCAGTTCTTC. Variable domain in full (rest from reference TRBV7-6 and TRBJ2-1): GAGVSQSPRYKVTKRGQDVALRCDPISGHVSLYWYRQALGQGPEFLTYFNYEAQQDKSGLPNDRFSAERPEGSISTLTIQRTEQRDSAMYRCASSLVAPTGGNEQFFGPGTRLTVL.

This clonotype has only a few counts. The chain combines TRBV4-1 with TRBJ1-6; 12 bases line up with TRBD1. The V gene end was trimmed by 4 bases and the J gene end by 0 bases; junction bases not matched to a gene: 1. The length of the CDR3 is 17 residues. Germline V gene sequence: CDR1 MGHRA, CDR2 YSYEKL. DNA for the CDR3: TGCGCCAGCAGCCCGGGACAGGGGGCCTCCTATAATTCACCCCTCCACTTT. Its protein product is CASSPGQGASYNSPLHF.